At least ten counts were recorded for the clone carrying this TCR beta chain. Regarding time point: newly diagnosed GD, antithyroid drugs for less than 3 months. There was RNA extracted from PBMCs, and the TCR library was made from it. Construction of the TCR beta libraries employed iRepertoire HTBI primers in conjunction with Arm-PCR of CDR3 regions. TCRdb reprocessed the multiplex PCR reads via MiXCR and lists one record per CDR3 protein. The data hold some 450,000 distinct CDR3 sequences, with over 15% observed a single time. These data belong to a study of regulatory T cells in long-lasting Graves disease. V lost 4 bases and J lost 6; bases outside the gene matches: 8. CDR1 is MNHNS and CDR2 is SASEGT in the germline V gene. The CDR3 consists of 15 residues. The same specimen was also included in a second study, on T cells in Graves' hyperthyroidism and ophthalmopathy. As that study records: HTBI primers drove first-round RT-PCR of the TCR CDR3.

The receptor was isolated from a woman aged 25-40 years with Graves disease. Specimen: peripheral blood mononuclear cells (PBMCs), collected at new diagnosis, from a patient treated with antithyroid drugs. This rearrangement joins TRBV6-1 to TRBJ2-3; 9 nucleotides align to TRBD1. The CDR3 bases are TGTGCCAGCAGTGGATGGGACAGGGCAAGGGATACGCAGTATTTT. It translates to CASSGWDRARDTQYF.